This passage covers 15 T cell receptor beta chains from one sample sequenced in a study of CD8 T cells in ankylosing spondylitis. TCRdb redid the calling of the 5' RACE reads with MiXCR, one entry per CDR3 protein. Of 250,000 or so distinct CDR3 sequences in the sample, over 15% were seen once. The sample comprised blood, either unsorted or a sorted T cell fraction (not recorded which). These receptor sequences come from a male donor with ankylosing spondylitis or in good health (not recorded which).

This clonotype occurred once. This chain joins TRBV7-9 and TRBJ2-7, with D perhaps assigned TRBD1 or TRBD2 (5 bases each). In germline, CDR1 is SEHNR, CDR2 FQNEAQ (reference sequence). The CDR3 runs 15 residues. V was shortened by 6 bases and J by 1 base, with 16 bases between the two germline ends. The CDR3 loop is CASSPRGDSSYEQYF. Here the CDR3 DNA reads TGTGCCAGCAGTCCGAGGGGCGATTCATCCTACGAGCAGTACTTC.

This sequence joins TRBV7-2 and TRBJ2-2; D not certain. The CDR3 runs to 16 residues. Per germline, CDR1 SGHTA and CDR2 FQGNSA. V dropped 1 base and J dropped 3 bases, with 12 bases sitting between them. The CDR3 is CASSLDPWPHTGELFF. CDR3 coding DNA: TGTGCCAGCAGCTTAGATCCGTGGCCACACACCGGGGAGCTGTTTTTT.

Many counts were recorded for this clonotype. The V gene is TRBV9, the J gene TRBJ2-7; possible D gene TRBD2, 6 bases. Germline CDR1 and CDR2: SGDLS and YYNGEE. The V gene lost 0 bases and the J gene lost 2 bases, with 9 bases spanning the gap. The CDR3 contains 14 residues. CDR3 amino acids: CASSVAGEAYEQYF. The CDR3 nucleotides are TGTGCCAGCAGCGTAGCGGGGGAAGCCTACGAGCAGTACTTC.

CDR3 sequence: CASSTWDTGGEAFF. CDR3 in DNA: TGTGCCAGCAGCACGTGGGACACCGGCGGTGAAGCTTTCTTT. V usage is TRBV7-9 and J usage is TRBJ1-1; D may be TRBD1 (6 bases). The germline V and J ends were trimmed by 5 bases and 7 bases, with 17 bases remaining between them. There are 14 residues in the CDR3. CDR1 is SEHNR, CDR2 FQNEAQ, per germline (reference sequence).

There are many counts of this clonotype. CDR3: CASSQVAGSYNEQFF. The CDR3 nucleotides are TGTGCCAGCAGCCAAGTAGCGGGAAGCTACAATGAGCAGTTCTTC. The chain combines TRBV3-1 with TRBJ2-1; 8 bases map to TRBD2. Germline CDR1 and CDR2: LGHDT and YNNKEL (reference sequence). The CDR3 length is 15 residues. V trimming: 1 base; J trimming: 3 bases; junction bases outside the gene matches: 2.

In its sample, this clonotype was seen many times. The rearrangement joins TRBV4-3 to TRBJ2-1, with TRBD1 matching over 10 bases. This CDR3 is built from 15 residues. V gave up 3 bases and J gave up 4 bases; unmatched junction bases: 3. Germline CDR1 and CDR2: LGHNA and YSLEER. The CDR3 loop is CASSQGTGEYNEQFF. The CDR3 DNA is TGCGCCAGCAGCCAGGGGACAGGGGAATACAATGAGCAGTTCTTC.

The rearrangement links TRBV7-9 to TRBJ2-7; TRBD2 matches 9 bases. Trimming removed 3 bases from V and 4 bases from J; junction bases left unmatched: 7. This CDR3 is built from 15 residues. In germline, CDR1 is SEHNR, CDR2 FQNEAQ (reference sequence). The CDR3 protein is CASSFSSGVVYEQYF. The CDR3 DNA reads TGTGCCAGCAGCTTCTCTAGCGGGGTGGTATACGAGCAGTACTTC.

Only a few counts were recorded for this clonotype. The chain combines TRBV27 with TRBJ1-1; TRBD1 agrees at 8 bases. V lost 4 bases and J lost 3; bases outside the gene matches: 4. CDR1 MNHEY and CDR2 SMNVEV come from the germline V gene (reference sequence). The CDR3 is 14 residues long. This chain's CDR3 is CASSSGRGHTEAFF. CDR3 nucleotides: TGTGCCAGCAGTTCCGGCAGGGGGCACACTGAAGCTTTCTTT.

This clonotype was counted between two and nine times. The rearrangement uses TRBV12-3 or TRBV12-4 and TRBJ2-5; the match to TRBD1 covers 7 bases. Losses at the gene ends were 6 bases for V and 0 bases for J; bases not matched to a gene: 7. The CDR3 is 15 residues long. This CDR3 is CASSPGTVYQETQYF. The CDR3 DNA reads TGTGCCAGCAGCCCCGGGACAGTGTACCAAGAGACCCAGTACTTC.

This clonotype was detected only a few times. The chain is built from TRBV14 and TRBJ2-3, with D uncertain. This CDR3 is 13 amino acids long. Germline V gene data show CDR1 as SGHDN and CDR2 as FVKESK. V was clipped by 1 base and J by 6 bases, with 8 bases between them. Here the CDR3 DNA reads TGTGCCAGCAGCCAAGCTGGTAGTGATACGCAGTATTTT. Protein: CASSQAGSDTQYF.

This clonotype was seen more than once but under ten times. The V and J genes are TRBV12-3 or TRBV12-4 and TRBJ2-1; D may be TRBD1 (5 bases). The CDR3 consists of 14 residues. V gave up 6 bases and J gave up 6 bases, with 15 bases separating them. The CDR3 DNA is TGTGCCAGCAGCTACTTTGGGGCCATCAATGAGCAGTTCTTC. It translates to CASSYFGAINEQFF.

In its sample, this clonotype was seen a few times. The chain has TRBV5-6 and TRBJ2-1; D gene ambiguous. This CDR3 comprises 14 residues. Germline V gene lookup returns CDR1 SGHDT and CDR2 YYEEEE. Trimming cost V 1 base and J 2 bases, with 7 bases left between them. CDR3 coding DNA: TGTGCCAGCAGCTTGCGGTCAGCCTACAATGAGCAGTTCTTC. Translated: CASSLRSAYNEQFF.

A few counts support this clonotype. The chain links TRBV27 to TRBJ2-3, with TRBD2 matching 9 bases. The CDR3 has 15 residues. Per the germline V gene, CDR1 is MNHEY and CDR2 is SMNVEV (reference sequence). After removal of 3 bases from V and 3 bases from J, the junction contained 4 bases not matched to a gene. Here the CDR3 reads CASSFGAGGTDTQYF. The CDR3 nucleotides are TGTGCCAGCAGTTTTGGGGCGGGAGGGACAGATACGCAGTATTTT.

The table lists this clonotype with a few counts. CDR3 nucleotides: TGTGCCACCCTTCGCGGGAGCTCCTACAATGAGCAGTTCTTC. This gives the protein CATLRGSSYNEQFF. The V call is TRBV7-2, the J call TRBJ2-1; TRBD2 matches at 7 bases. This CDR3 is 14 amino acids long. CDR1 and CDR2 (germline): SGHTA, FQGNSA. V dropped 10 bases and J dropped 0; count of bases not matched to a gene: 6.

In this sample, this clonotype turned up a few times. The chain links TRBV27 to TRBJ1-2, with no clear D. The CDR3 covers 14 residues. Trimming pared 0 bases from V and 11 bases from J, leaving 16 bases between. The germline CDR1 and CDR2 sequences are MNHEY and SMNVEV (reference sequence). In nucleotides, the CDR3 is TGTGCCAGCAGTTTATCCGAGGGCCTAGGAGTGTACACCTTC. Its translation is CASSLSEGLGVYTF.